The 21 T cell receptor beta chains below were found in one sample sequenced in a study of OX40 agonist ivuxolimab in advanced cancers. This table comes from immunoSEQ multiplex PCR, and its TCRdb copy is limited to in-frame clones, with some not included. The data show some 81,000 clones, with over 70% seen just once and 0.76% held by the top ten. The sample in question was CD4+ or CD8+ T cells sorted from blood, obtained in a trial of the OX40 agonist ivuxolimab. These receptors were collected from an adult with an advanced solid tumor such as melanoma, head and neck, liver or kidney cancer.

This chain joins TRBV4-3 and TRBJ2-3; 8 bases are shared with TRBD2. Germline assignment: CDR1 LGHNA and CDR2 YSLEER. J gave up 4 bases and V 1 base, and 13 bases lay outside the gene matches. This CDR3 is 18 amino acids long. The CDR3 loop reads CASSQGGHSGMDPDTQYF. As DNA, the CDR3 is TGCGCCAGCAGCCAAGGGGGGCATAGCGGGATGGACCCAGATACGCAGTATTTT.

V and J are TRBV19 and TRBJ2-2; no reliable D call. CDR3 length equals 14 residues. V was cut by 6 bases and J by 6 bases, with 14 bases left in between. Germline V gene sequence: CDR1 LNHDA, CDR2 SQIVND (reference sequence). CDR3 nucleotides: TGTGCCAGTAGCATTGACATCGGACCCGGGGAGCTGTTTTTT. It specifies CASSIDIGPGELFF. Using reference TRBV19 and TRBJ2-2 for the parts outside the CDR3, the full variable domain is DGGITQSPKYLFRKEGQNVTLSCEQNLNHDAMYWYRQDPGQGLRLIYYSQIVNDFQKGDIAEGYSVSREKKESFPLTVTSAQKNPTAFYLCASSIDIGPGELFFGEGSRLTVL.

The chain employs TRBV6-5 and TRBJ2-4; 9 bases align to TRBD1. The trim removed 5 bases at V and 0 bases at J, leaving 2 bases unmatched. CDR1 and CDR2 from the germline V gene are MNHEY and SVGAGI. The CDR3 runs 15 residues. The CDR3 region has the DNA TGTGCCAGCAGTCAACAGGGGGCAGCCAAAAACATTCAGTACTTC. This encodes CASSQQGAAKNIQYF.

This clone has just a few counts. The gene calls are TRBV28 and TRBJ1-5; a possible D gene is TRBD1 (5 bases). V lost 7 bases to trimming and J lost 10 bases, with 17 bases between them. The CDR3 contains 13 residues. Germline CDR1 reads MDHEN; CDR2 reads SYDVKM. The CDR3 DNA is TGTGCCAGCACACAGGCCCAAAACGAACCCCAGCATTTT. Its translation: CASTQAQNEPQHF.

This sequence joins TRBV19 and TRBJ2-7; 7 bases line up with TRBD2. Per germline, CDR1 LNHDA and CDR2 SQIVND (reference sequence). V was clipped by 0 bases and J by 2 bases; unmatched bases: 4. The CDR3 sequence is 15 residues long. The CDR3 region is CASSIEAGQTYEQYF. The DNA of the CDR3 is TGTGCCAGTAGTATAGAAGCGGGGCAAACCTACGAGCAGTACTTC. Together with reference TRBV19 and TRBJ2-7, the CDR3 gives the full variable domain: DGGITQSPKYLFRKEGQNVTLSCEQNLNHDAMYWYRQDPGQGLRLIYYSQIVNDFQKGDIAEGYSVSREKKESFPLTVTSAQKNPTAFYLCASSIEAGQTYEQYFGPGTRLTVT.

This clone was seen only once. The CDR3 DNA reads TGTGCCAGCAGCGGTCAGGGGTTGGGAGGCTACACCTTC. This sequence encodes CASSGQGLGGYTF. This chain links TRBV7-5 with TRBJ1-2; the table's D call of TRBD1 was not tested on the DNA. TRBV7-5 is a pseudogene locus. The CDR3 is 13 residues long.

This chain uses TRBV15 with TRBJ1-2; no clear D. Trimming removed 1 base at V and 9 bases at J, with 9 bases between. CDR1 and CDR2 from the germline V gene are LNHNV and YYDKDF (reference sequence). CDR3 length equals 12 residues. The DNA for the CDR3 is TGTGCCACCAGCAGAGCCGTCGGTAGCTACACCTTC. Residues: CATSRAVGSYTF.

This clone occurred a few times. The chain employs TRBV5-1 and TRBJ2-7; D call uncertain. Germline CDR1 SGHRS, CDR2 YFSETQ. With 0 bases removed from V and 4 bases from J, the gap between germline ends came to 8 bases. The CDR3 runs 13 residues. The CDR3 DNA follows: TGCGCCAGCAGCTTGGGGGCGGAGTACGAGCAGTACTTC. This encodes CASSLGAEYEQYF.

V gene TRBV7-9 combines with J gene TRBJ2-3; 15 bases map to TRBD2. V was clipped by 5 bases and J by 6 bases; unmatched bases: 15. The germline V gene encodes CDR1 SEHNR and CDR2 FQNEAQ (reference sequence). The CDR3 is 19 amino acids. This CDR3 is CASSPQIRTSGGAGDTQYF. The CDR3 coding sequence is TGTGCCAGCAGCCCCCAGATCAGGACTAGCGGGGGGGCAGGGGATACGCAGTATTTT.

About this clone: Other DNA sequences in the same sample also yield this CDR3. The chain joins TRBV11-3 to TRBJ2-7, with D possibly matching TRBD1 (5 bases). Per germline, CDR1 SGHNT and CDR2 YENEEA. The CDR3 spans 14 residues. V shed 2 bases and J shed 1 base, with 9 bases lying between them. The DNA for the CDR3 is TGTGCCAGCAGCTTAAGGCAGGGATCCTACGAGCAGTACTTC. Translating it yields CASSLRQGSYEQYF.

V gene TRBV2 combines with J gene TRBJ1-5; D perhaps matches TRBD1 (6 bases). The CDR3 length is 13 residues. Germline V gene sequence: CDR1 SNHLY, CDR2 FYNNEI. V was pared by 5 bases and J by 2 bases, with 7 bases between. The CDR3 DNA reads as TGTGCCAGCAGTAACAGGGGCAATCAGCCCCAGCATTTT. This translates into CASSNRGNQPQHF.

The chain carries TRBV4-1 and TRBJ1-2; D call uncertain. The CDR3 contains 16 residues. Germline V gene lookup returns CDR1 MGHRA and CDR2 YSYEKL. V lost 3 bases and J 7 bases, leaving 21 bases between the germline ends. CDR3 sequence: CASSHLEARTHLGYTF. CDR3 nucleotides: TGCGCCAGCAGCCATCTCGAGGCCAGAACCCACCTTGGCTACACCTTC.

J is TRBJ2-5 and V is TRBV15; no definite D call. Germline V gives CDR1 LNHNV, CDR2 YYDKDF (reference sequence). V lost 1 base, J lost 7 bases, and 16 bases lay in between. The length of the CDR3 is 15 residues. The CDR3 protein is CATSRAAVTLGTQYF. DNA of the CDR3: TGTGCCACCAGCAGAGCAGCAGTCACCTTAGGGACCCAGTACTTC.

This sequence joins TRBV11-2 and TRBJ2-2; perhaps TRBD2 as D (6 bases). CDR3 size: 15 residues. Trimming took 6 bases from V and 0 from J, leaving 11 bases between them. The V gene's germline CDR1 is SGHAT and CDR2 FQNNGV. The DNA of the CDR3 is TGTGCCAGCAGATATAGCGGTACGAACACCGGGGAGCTGTTTTTT. This translates into CASRYSGTNTGELFF.

The V call is TRBV5-6, the J call TRBJ2-3; 8 nucleotides line up with TRBD1. V lost 4 bases to trimming and J lost 3 bases; unmatched junction nucleotides: 13. The V gene's germline CDR1 is SGHDT and CDR2 YYEEEE. This CDR3 is built from 17 residues. CDR3 in amino acids: CASSPGQALGWTDTQYF. The CDR3 DNA sequence: TGTGCCAGCAGCCCGGGACAGGCCCTAGGGTGGACAGATACGCAGTATTTT. The variable domain in full, with the rest retrieved from reference TRBV5-6 and TRBJ2-3, is DAGVTQSPTHLIKTRGQQVTLRCSPKSGHDTVSWYQQALGQGPQFIFQYYEEEERQRGNFPDRFSGHQFPNYSSELNVNALLLGDSALYLCASSPGQALGWTDTQYFGPGTRLTVL.

The V and J genes are TRBV2 and TRBJ1-2; possibly TRBD1 for D (5 bases). V was pared by 6 bases and J by 3 bases, with 20 bases between. This CDR3 is built from 16 residues. Per the germline V gene, CDR1 is SNHLY and CDR2 is FYNNEI. As DNA, the CDR3 is TGTGCCAGCAGAAATCGGCGGGGGATAGGGGACTATGGCTACACCTTC. Amino acid sequence: CASRNRRGIGDYGYTF.

The chain employs TRBV5-4 and TRBJ2-3; TRBD1 might be the D (6 bases). Per germline, CDR1 SGHNT and CDR2 YYREEE (reference sequence). V was pared by 0 bases and J by 1 base, with 12 bases between. CDR3 length equals 16 residues. CDR3 in DNA: TGTGCCAGCAGCTTGGGAGGGGCAGGGGGCACAGATACGCAGTATTTT. Amino acid sequence: CASSLGGAGGTDTQYF. Complete variable domain (other parts from reference TRBV5-4 and TRBJ2-3): ETGVTQSPTHLIKTRGQQVTLRCSSQSGHNTVSWYQQALGQGPQFIFQYYREEENGRGNFPPRFSGLQFPNYSSELNVNALELDDSALYLCASSLGGAGGTDTQYFGPGTRLTVL.

The chain couples TRBV28 to TRBJ1-1, with D hard to call. Trimming removed 10 bases from V and 0 bases from J, with 12 bases in between. CDR3 length: 13 amino acids. CDR1 and CDR2 (germline): MDHEN, SYDVKM. DNA for the CDR3: TGTGCCATCGAGGGCAGTATGAACACTGAAGCTTTCTTT. This encodes CAIEGSMNTEAFF. Supplemented by reference TRBV28 and TRBJ1-1, the full variable domain reads DVKVTQSSRYLVKRTGEKVFLECVQDMDHENMFWYRQDPGLGLRLIYFSYDVKMKEKGDIPEGYSVSREKKERFSLILESASTNQTSMYLCAIEGSMNTEAFFGQGTRLTVV.

This chain uses TRBV6-1 with TRBJ1-2; the match to TRBD1 covers 8 bases. This CDR3 comprises 15 residues. Per the germline V gene, CDR1 is MNHNS and CDR2 is SASEGT. J was trimmed by 5 bases and V by 0 bases; bases with no gene match: 5. The CDR3 protein is CASSEARQGIYGYTF. The CDR3 bases are TGTGCCAGCAGTGAAGCTCGACAGGGGATATATGGCTACACCTTC.

This chain connects TRBV4-1 to TRBJ2-5, with D unresolved. The length of the CDR3 is 14 residues. Germline CDR1 and CDR2: MGHRA and YSYEKL. Trimming shortened V by 4 bases and J by 5 bases, and 14 bases separated the two germline ends. The CDR3 here is CASSRFVRDETQYF. The CDR3 DNA sequence: TGCGCCAGCAGCCGATTCGTTAGAGACGAGACCCAGTACTTC.

The gene calls are TRBV7-9 and TRBJ2-5; possibly TRBD1 or TRBD2 for D (5 bases each). Germline values: CDR1 SEHNR, CDR2 FQNEAQ (reference sequence). Trimming took off 6 bases at V and 4 bases at J, with 18 bases between the two ends. The CDR3 covers 15 residues. In DNA form, the CDR3 reads TGTGCCAGCAGTTCTCCCTCGGGGCAGGGAGAGACCCAGTACTTC. It specifies CASSSPSGQGETQYF. The full variable domain, completed using reference TRBV7-9 and TRBJ2-5, is DTGVSQNPRHKITKRGQNVTFRCDPISEHNRLYWYRQTLGQGPEFLTYFQNEAQLEKSRLLSDRFSAERPKGSFSTLEIQRTEQGDSAMYLCASSSPSGQGETQYFGPGTRLLVL.